The 10 T cell receptor beta chains in this list originate from one sample, sequenced in a study of T-cell reconstitution after alpha-beta-depleted transplantation in children. TCRbeta library construction was performed incorporating unique molecular identifiers. TCRdb reprocessed the PCR reads with MiXCR, giving one entry per CDR3 protein. The sample shows about 98,000 distinct CDR3 sequences, around 22% of them seen only once. The sequencing used PBMCs, collected before TCRalphabeta/CD19-depleted stem cell transplant. The receptors stem from a boy aged 2 to 10 with acute lymphoblastic leukemia, due to receive a stem cell transplant.

This rearrangement joins TRBV7-2 to TRBJ2-7, with no clear D. This CDR3 has 11 residues. The ends were cut back, 4 bases at V and 7 bases at J, with 8 bases in the middle. Germline V CDR1 and CDR2: SGHTA, FQGNSA. CDR3 coding DNA: TGTGCCAGCAGCTCCTTTCGGGAGCAGTACTTC. The encoded protein is CASSSFREQYF.

This chain connects TRBV12-3 or TRBV12-4 to TRBJ2-3; 8 bases map to TRBD2. The V segment lost 7 bases and the J segment 5 bases; nucleotides outside the gene matches: 5. The CDR3 loop spans 13 amino acids. This CDR3 reads CASNPAGVDTQYF. The CDR3 region has the DNA TGTGCCAGCAATCCAGCGGGAGTAGATACGCAGTATTTT.

A few counts support this clonotype. The chain combines TRBV20-1 with TRBJ2-3, with 11 positions matching TRBD2. CDR1 is DFQATT and CDR2 is SNEGSKA in the germline V gene (reference sequence). The CDR3 has 17 amino acids. Losses at the gene ends were 0 bases for V and 0 bases for J; bases not matched to a gene: 5. The CDR3 reads CSARDVGTSGSTDTQYF. CDR3 DNA: TGCAGTGCTAGAGATGTGGGGACTAGCGGAAGCACAGATACGCAGTATTTT.

This chain connects TRBV21-1 to TRBJ1-1; the table's D call of TRBD1 was not tested on the DNA. TRBV21-1 is noted as a pseudogene. CDR3 length equals 10 residues. CDR3 in DNA: TGTGCCAGGGGGGGAGCTGAAGCTTTCTTT. Its translation: CARGGAEAFF.

The chain couples TRBV7-2 to TRBJ2-1, with TRBD2 matching over 7 bases. This CDR3 is built from 17 residues. Losses at the gene ends were 5 bases for V and 7 bases for J; bases not matched to a gene: 17. The germline V gene encodes CDR1 SGHTA and CDR2 FQGNSA. The CDR3 here is CASSREGLADRGNEQFF. In DNA form, the CDR3 reads TGTGCCAGCAGCCGAGAAGGTCTAGCGGATAGAGGTAATGAGCAGTTCTTC.

The rearrangement links TRBV5-4 to TRBJ1-2; 9 nucleotides align to TRBD1. V dropped 0 bases and J dropped 0; count of bases not matched to a gene: 12. From germline, CDR1 is SGHNT and CDR2 YYREEE (reference sequence). There are 19 residues in the CDR3. The CDR3 region is CASSLGRGNRGRTNYGYTF. Here the CDR3 DNA reads TGTGCCAGCAGCTTGGGACGCGGCAACAGGGGGCGGACTAACTATGGCTACACCTTC.

This clonotype was observed many times. The chain combines TRBV5-1 with TRBJ2-1; TRBD1 might be the D (5 bases). This CDR3 has 16 amino acids. Germline V gene lookup returns CDR1 SGHRS and CDR2 YFSETQ. Trimming took off 2 bases at V and 7 bases at J, with 19 bases between the two ends. CDR3 residues: CASSLESRTSPNEQFF. In DNA, the CDR3 is TGCGCCAGCAGCTTAGAGTCTAGGACAAGCCCAAATGAGCAGTTCTTC.

Many counts were recorded for this clonotype. The chain recombines TRBV7-9 with TRBJ1-4; D call uncertain. The germline gives CDR1 SEHNR, CDR2 FQNEAQ (reference sequence). V lost 8 bases to trimming and J lost 0 bases, with 10 bases between them. The CDR3 runs 14 residues. CDR3 region: CASGRVATNEKLFF. Here the CDR3 DNA reads TGTGCCAGCGGGAGGGTTGCAACTAATGAAAAACTGTTTTTT.

The chain carries TRBV5-5 and TRBJ2-5; D is undetermined. Looked up from germline, CDR1 is SGHKS and CDR2 is YYEKEE (reference sequence). The CDR3 sequence is 12 residues long. The ends were cut back, 3 bases at V and 1 base at J, with 4 bases in the middle. The chain's CDR3 is CASSWAQETQYF. In DNA form, the CDR3 reads TGTGCCAGCAGCTGGGCCCAAGAGACCCAGTACTTC.

The chain joins TRBV28 to TRBJ1-2; 7 bases fit TRBD1. The CDR3 contains 14 residues. Unmatched junction bases numbered 5, after V lost 5 bases and J lost 2 bases. Germline V gene data show CDR1 as MDHEN and CDR2 as SYDVKM. The chain's CDR3 is CASSQIQGNYGYTF. In DNA form, the CDR3 reads TGTGCCAGCAGTCAAATACAGGGGAACTATGGCTACACCTTC.